This TCR beta chain was recovered during a study of shared clonotypes between healthy human individuals. Study findings and constraints: Non-shared clonotypes were found to have lower generation probabilities than the clonotypes that were shared by all four of the sorted-subset donors.

Regarding this clone: The antigen is unknown.

For each subset, genomic DNA was distributed in equal portions over several immunoSEQ plates. Measured with immunoSEQ multiplex PCR; TCRdb has only the in-frame clones, and not every one. The sample lists under 2,000,000 clones; roughly 95% were seen once. In the naive CD8 group, cells lacked CD45RO and were positively selected for CCR7, so terminally differentiated effector memory CD45RA+ cells were left out. CDR3 size: 18 residues. Unmatched junction bases numbered 8, after V lost 2 bases and J lost 1 base. The germline CDR1 and CDR2 sequences are LGHNA and YNFKEQ. The J gene is TRBJ2-5, the V gene TRBV4-2; 12 bases agree with TRBD2. What was sequenced was naive CD8+ T cells sorted from blood. This sequence originates from a man between 18 and 29 years old in good health. In nucleotides, the CDR3 is TGTGCCAGCAGCCAAATGCTAGCGGGAGGGCTTAGCCAAGAGACCCAGTACTTC. Its protein is CASSQMLAGGLSQETQYF.